This T cell receptor beta chain comes out of a study of spatial heterogeneity in lung cancer. At the level of the study: Raw-read counts averaged over ten per unique TCR and UMI combination.

The time point denotes: sample taken at primary tumor resection. Sequencing covered unsorted whole RNA taken from tumor, nontumor lung or frozen PBMC. MiXCR was run by TCRdb on the 5' RACE reads, yielding one entry per CDR3 protein. The table shows around 40,000 distinct CDR3 sequences, with less than 5.5% occurring only once. Germline V gene lookup returns CDR1 PRHDT and CDR2 FYEKMQ (reference sequence). This CDR3 region has 11 residues. Trimming took off 5 bases at V and 3 bases at J, with 5 bases between the two ends. This clonotype was counted between two and nine times. This receptor was taken from a female donor with early-stage non-small cell lung cancer. Sequenced here: PBMCs, sampled at surgery. This chain connects TRBV13 to TRBJ2-7; D remains unclear. The chain's CDR3 is CASSQVYEQYF. CDR3 nucleotides: TGTGCCAGCAGCCAGGTCTACGAGCAGTACTTC. The full variable domain, its missing parts supplied by reference TRBV13 and TRBJ2-7, is AAGVIQSPRHLIKEKRETATLKCYPIPRHDTVYWYQQGPGQDPQFLISFYEKMQSDKGSIPDRFSAQQFSDYHSELNMSSLELGDSALYFCASSQVYEQYFGPGTRLTVT.